This TCR beta chain was recovered during a study of OX40 agonist ivuxolimab in advanced cancers. For the study at large: Every 2 weeks, patients got intravenous ivuxolimab at one of six dose levels (0.01-10 mg/kg).

Profiling relied on immunoSEQ multiplex PCR, and the TCRdb table lists in-frame clones only, not all of them. Of about 5,600 clones in the sample, about 70% are singletons; the top ten hold less than 40%. Blood samples were obtained at baseline, cycle 4 day 1, and cycle 7 day 1. CDR3 length: 15 residues. The germline V gene encodes CDR1 MNHNS and CDR2 SASEGT. Findings of the study overall: The CD4+ and CD8+ T cells in the blood had expanded clonally by week 6 at 0.1 to 3.0 mg/kg. Some nonresponders also had low normalized T-cell clonal expansion.

Concerning this clone: The antigen is undetermined. At one end the junction does not follow the germline gene, possibly because of a read error.

The chain employs TRBV6-1 and TRBJ2-7; 8 bases are a match to TRBD1. The sequence was obtained from an adult with an advanced solid tumor such as melanoma, head and neck, liver or kidney cancer. The specimen was CD4+ or CD8+ T cells sorted from blood, collected in a trial of the OX40 agonist ivuxolimab. CDR3 DNA sequence: TGTGCCAGCAGTGAAGAGCAGGGGGCCTCCTTCGAGCAGTACTTC. This sequence encodes CASSEEQGASFEQYF.